This TCR beta chain was profiled in a study of T cell responses to AZD1222 COVID-19 vaccine. In regard to this clone: Its antigen is still unknown.

The protocol was immunoSEQ multiplex PCR, while the TCRdb copy is restricted to in-frame clones and leaves out a portion. The table has about 120,000 clones, roughly nine tenths seen once. CDR1 and CDR2 from the germline V gene are SNHLY and FYNNEI. This CDR3 is built from 14 residues. Deletions cut 4 bases from V and 3 bases from J, with 12 bases between. General study results and limits: Dominant CD4 TCR responses targeted spike regions 160-218 and 743-854. Without day 14 samples, only post-peak T cell repertoires were studied. Donors were largely white British and mainly female; clonal diversity was possibly underestimated.

V usage is TRBV2 and J usage is TRBJ1-1; TRBD1 might be the D (5 bases). The sample in question was peripheral blood, obtained on day 0 of AZD1222 vaccination. The source of this sequence is an adult in good health. The CDR3: CASSARDGYTEAFF. The CDR3 DNA follows: TGTGCCAGCAGTGCCCGGGACGGCTACACTGAAGCTTTCTTT. The whole variable domain, remainder taken from reference TRBV2 and TRBJ1-1, is EPEVTQTPSHQVTQMGQEVILRCVPISNHLYFYWYRQILGQKVEFLVSFYNNEISEKSEIFDDQFSVERPDGSNFTLKIRSTKLEDSAMYFCASSARDGYTEAFFGQGTRLTVV.